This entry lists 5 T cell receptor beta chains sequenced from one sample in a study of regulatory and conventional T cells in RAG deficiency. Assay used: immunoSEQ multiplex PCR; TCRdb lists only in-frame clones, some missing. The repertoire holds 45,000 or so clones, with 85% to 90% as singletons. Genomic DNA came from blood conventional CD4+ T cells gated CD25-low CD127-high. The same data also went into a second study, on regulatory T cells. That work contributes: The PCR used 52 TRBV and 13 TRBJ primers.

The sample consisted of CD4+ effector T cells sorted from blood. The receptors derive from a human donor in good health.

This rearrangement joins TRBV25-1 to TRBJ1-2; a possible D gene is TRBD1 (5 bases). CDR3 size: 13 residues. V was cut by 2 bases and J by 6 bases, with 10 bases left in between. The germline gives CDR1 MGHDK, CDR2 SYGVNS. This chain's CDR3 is CASSEPGANGYTF. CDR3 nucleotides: TGTGCCAGCAGTGAACCCGGGGCGAATGGCTACACCTTC.

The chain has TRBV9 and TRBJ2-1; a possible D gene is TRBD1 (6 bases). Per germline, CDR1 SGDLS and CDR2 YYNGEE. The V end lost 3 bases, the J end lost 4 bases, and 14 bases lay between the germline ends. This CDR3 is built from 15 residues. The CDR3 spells CASSGQAGWYNEQFF. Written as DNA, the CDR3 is TGTGCCAGCAGCGGACAGGCGGGTTGGTACAATGAGCAGTTCTTC.

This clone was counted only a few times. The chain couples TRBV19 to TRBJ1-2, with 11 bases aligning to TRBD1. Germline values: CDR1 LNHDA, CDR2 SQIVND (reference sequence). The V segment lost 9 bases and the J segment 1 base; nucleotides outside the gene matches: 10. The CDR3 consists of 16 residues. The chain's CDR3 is CASGQGASPINYGYTF. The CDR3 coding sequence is TGTGCCAGCGGACAGGGGGCCTCTCCGATTAACTATGGCTACACCTTC.

CDR3 nucleotides: TGTGCCAGCAGCGAAACGGGGGGGAATTCACCCCTCCACTTT. Protein sequence: CASSETGGNSPLHF. The chain couples TRBV9 to TRBJ1-6; perhaps TRBD1 as D (5 bases). The germline gives CDR1 SGDLS, CDR2 YYNGEE. V was pared by 3 bases and J by 7 bases, with 11 bases between. This CDR3 comprises 14 residues.

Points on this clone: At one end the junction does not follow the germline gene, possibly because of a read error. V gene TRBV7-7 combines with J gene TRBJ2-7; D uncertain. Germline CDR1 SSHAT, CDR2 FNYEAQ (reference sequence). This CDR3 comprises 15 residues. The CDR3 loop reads CASSLGDGPSYEQYF. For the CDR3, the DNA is TGTGCTAGCAGCTTAGGTGACGGACCCTCCTACGAGCAGTACTTC.